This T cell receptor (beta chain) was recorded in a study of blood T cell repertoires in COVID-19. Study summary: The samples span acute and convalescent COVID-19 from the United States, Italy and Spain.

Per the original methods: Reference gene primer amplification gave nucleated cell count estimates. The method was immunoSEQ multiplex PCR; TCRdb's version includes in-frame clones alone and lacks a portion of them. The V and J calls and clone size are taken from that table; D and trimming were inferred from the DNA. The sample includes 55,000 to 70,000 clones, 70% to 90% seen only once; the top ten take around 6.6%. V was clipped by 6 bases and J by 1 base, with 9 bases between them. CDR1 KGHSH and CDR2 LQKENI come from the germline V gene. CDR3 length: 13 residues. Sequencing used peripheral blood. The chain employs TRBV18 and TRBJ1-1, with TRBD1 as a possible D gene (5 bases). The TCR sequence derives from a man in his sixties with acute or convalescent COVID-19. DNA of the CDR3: TGTGCCAGCTCGTTTGGACAGAACACTGAAGCTTTCTTT. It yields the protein CASSFGQNTEAFF.